What follows is one TCR beta chain and its context. This sample stems from a study of T cell changes during pregnancy in multiple sclerosis. This CDR3 is 13 amino acids long. Germline V CDR1 and CDR2: MDHEN, SYDVKM. Trimming at V came to 7 bases and at J to 7 bases, leaving 9 bases not matched to a gene. TCRdb's table, derived via immunoSEQ multiplex PCR, lists solely in-frame clones and lacks some. The sample includes about 110,000 clones, about 90% of them seen just once. The chain recombines TRBV28 with TRBJ2-7, with TRBD1 matching 8 bases. The TCR was taken from a female donor with multiple sclerosis, enrolled in a pregnancy study. The source material was peripheral blood, sampled before pregnancy. The CDR3 loop is CASIESGGGEQYF. In DNA, the CDR3 is TGTGCCAGCATCGAATCAGGGGGCGGTGAGCAGTACTTC.